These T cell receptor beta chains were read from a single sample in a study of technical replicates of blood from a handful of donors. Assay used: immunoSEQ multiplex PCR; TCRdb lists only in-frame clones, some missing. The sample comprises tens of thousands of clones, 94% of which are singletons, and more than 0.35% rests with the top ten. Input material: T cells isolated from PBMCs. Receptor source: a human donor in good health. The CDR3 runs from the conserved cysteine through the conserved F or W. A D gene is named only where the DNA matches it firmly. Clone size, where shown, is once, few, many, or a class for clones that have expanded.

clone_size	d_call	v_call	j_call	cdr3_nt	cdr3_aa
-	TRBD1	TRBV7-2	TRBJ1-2	TGTGCCAGCAGCCCTGGACAGGGGGGCTATGGCTACACCTTC	CASSPGQGGYGYTF
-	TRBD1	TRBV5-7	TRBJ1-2	TGTGCCAGCAGCTACGGGACAGGGTCTTATGGCTACACCTTC	CASSYGTGSYGYTF
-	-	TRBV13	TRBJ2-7	TGTGCCAGCAGCACTAAACCCGGAAGCGCCTACGAGCAGTACTTC	CASSTKPGSAYEQYF
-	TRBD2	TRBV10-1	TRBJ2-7	TGCGCCAGCAGAAATTTAGGACTAGCGGGACACGAGCAGTACTTC	CASRNLGLAGHEQYF
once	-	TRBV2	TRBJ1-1	TGTGCCAGCAGTGGTGGGGGCCACGGTGAAGCTTTCTTT	CASSGGGHGEAFF
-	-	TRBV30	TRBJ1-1	TGTGCCTGGAATCAAGGGGTAACTGAAGCTTTCTTT	CAWNQGVTEAFF
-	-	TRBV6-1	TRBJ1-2	TGTGCCAGCAGTGAATCTTTCGTAGACTGCCACTTC	CASSESFVDCHF
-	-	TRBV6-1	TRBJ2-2	TGTGCCAGCAGTGAGATCCGGGAGCTTAACACCGGGGAGCTGTTTTTT	CASSEIRELNTGELFF
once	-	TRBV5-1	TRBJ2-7	TGCGCCAGCAGCCTAGCGTACGAGCAGTACTTC	CASSLAYEQYF
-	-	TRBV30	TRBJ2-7	TGTGCCTGGAGTCAGGGGTACGAGCAGTACTTC	CAWSQGYEQYF
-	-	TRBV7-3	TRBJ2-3	TGTGCCAGCAGCTGGGCCCTCCGGAGCACAGATACGCAGTATTTT	CASSWALRSTDTQYF
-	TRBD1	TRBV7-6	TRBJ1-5	TGTGCCAGCAGCTTATGGGACAGGCGATTTAGCAATCAGCCCCAGCATTTT	CASSLWDRRFSNQPQHF
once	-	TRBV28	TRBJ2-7	TGTGCCAGCAGTTTAAGAGGGCCCTACGAGCAGTACTTC	CASSLRGPYEQYF
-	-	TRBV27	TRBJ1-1	TGTGCCAGCAGTTTAACAGGTTCGGCCACTGAAGCTTTCTTT	CASSLTGSATEAFF